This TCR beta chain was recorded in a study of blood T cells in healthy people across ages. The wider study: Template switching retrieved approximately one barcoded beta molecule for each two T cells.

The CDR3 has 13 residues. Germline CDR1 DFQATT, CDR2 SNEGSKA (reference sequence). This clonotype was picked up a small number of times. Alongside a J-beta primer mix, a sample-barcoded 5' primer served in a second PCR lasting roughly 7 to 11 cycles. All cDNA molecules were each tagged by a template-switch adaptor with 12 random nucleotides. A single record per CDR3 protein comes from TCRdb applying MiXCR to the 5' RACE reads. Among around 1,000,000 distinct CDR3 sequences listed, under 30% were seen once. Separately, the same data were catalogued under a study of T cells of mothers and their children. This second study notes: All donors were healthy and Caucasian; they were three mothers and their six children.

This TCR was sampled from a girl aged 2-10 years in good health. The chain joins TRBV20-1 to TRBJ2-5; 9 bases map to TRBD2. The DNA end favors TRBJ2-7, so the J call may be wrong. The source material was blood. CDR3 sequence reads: CSASSGSNYEQYF. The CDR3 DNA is TGCAGTGCTAGTAGCGGGAGCAACTACGAGCAGTACTTC.